The T cell receptor beta chain described here comes from a study of lymphopenia after photon versus proton radiotherapy. Overall study results and limits: Under photons, naive T cells and diversity fell while effector/memory populations rose.

For this clone: Its antigen is unidentified.

Assay: immunoSEQ multiplex PCR; the TCRdb copy retains only in-frame clones and omits some. The table shows roughly 49,000 clones, with roughly nine tenths occurring only once. The sample consisted of peripheral blood, taken from a patient treated with photon-based radiotherapy. The clonotype was recovered from a middle-aged woman with cholangiocarcinoma.

CDR3 amino acids: CASSVLGSGKEQFF. CDR3 DNA sequence: TGTGCCAGCAGCGTCCTGGGAAGCGGAAAGGAGCAGTTCTTC. The genes are TRBV9 and TRBJ2-1; a weak D match, TRBD2 (5 bases). This CDR3 has 14 amino acids. V lost 2 bases and J lost 10, with 16 bases in between. Germline V gene data show CDR1 as SGDLS and CDR2 as YYNGEE.